This TCR beta chain was sequenced in a study of T cells in Graves' hyperthyroidism and ophthalmopathy. Whole-study results and caveats: It was a median around 6 months before onset that the model predicted ophthalmopathy.

This clonotype was detected many times. Its matching antigen is unknown. V dropped 6 bases and J dropped 6; count of bases not matched to a gene: 2. Germline assignment: CDR1 SNHLY and CDR2 FYNNEI. This CDR3 spans 12 amino acids. RNA transcripts yielded amplified TCR beta CDR3 regions. In the first-round RT-PCR of the TCR CDR3, the HTBI primer set was used. One entry per CDR3 protein, called by TCRdb with MiXCR from the multiplex PCR reads. In the table there are about 660,000 distinct CDR3 sequences, just under 45% of which are singletons. This TCR came from an adult man with Graves' disease, either hyperthyroidism or ophthalmopathy (not recorded which). J is TRBJ1-5 and V is TRBV2, with 7 bases lining up with TRBD1. The sequencing input was peripheral blood or thyroid tissue (not recorded which). The CDR3 DNA is TGTGCCAGCAGCCACAGGGGTCAGCCCCAGCATTTT. Amino acids: CASSHRGQPQHF. The whole variable domain, filled in from reference TRBV2 and TRBJ1-5, reads EPEVTQTPSHQVTQMGQEVILRCVPISNHLYFYWYRQILGQKVEFLVSFYNNEISEKSEIFDDQFSVERPDGSNFTLKIRSTKLEDSAMYFCASSHRGQPQHFGDGTRLSIL.